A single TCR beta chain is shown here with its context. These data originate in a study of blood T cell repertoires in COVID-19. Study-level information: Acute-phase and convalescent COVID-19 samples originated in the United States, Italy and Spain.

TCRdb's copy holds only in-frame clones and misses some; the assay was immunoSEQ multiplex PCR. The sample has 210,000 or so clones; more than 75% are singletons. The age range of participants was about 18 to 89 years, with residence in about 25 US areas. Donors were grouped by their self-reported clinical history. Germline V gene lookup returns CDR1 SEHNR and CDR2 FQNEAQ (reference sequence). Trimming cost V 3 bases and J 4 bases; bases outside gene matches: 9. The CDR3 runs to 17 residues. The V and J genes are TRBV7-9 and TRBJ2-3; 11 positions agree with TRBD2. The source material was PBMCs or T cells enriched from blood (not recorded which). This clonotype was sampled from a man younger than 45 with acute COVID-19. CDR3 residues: CASSLRLSGGAADTQYF. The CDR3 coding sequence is TGTGCCAGCAGCTTGAGACTTAGCGGGGGGGCGGCAGATACGCAGTATTTT.